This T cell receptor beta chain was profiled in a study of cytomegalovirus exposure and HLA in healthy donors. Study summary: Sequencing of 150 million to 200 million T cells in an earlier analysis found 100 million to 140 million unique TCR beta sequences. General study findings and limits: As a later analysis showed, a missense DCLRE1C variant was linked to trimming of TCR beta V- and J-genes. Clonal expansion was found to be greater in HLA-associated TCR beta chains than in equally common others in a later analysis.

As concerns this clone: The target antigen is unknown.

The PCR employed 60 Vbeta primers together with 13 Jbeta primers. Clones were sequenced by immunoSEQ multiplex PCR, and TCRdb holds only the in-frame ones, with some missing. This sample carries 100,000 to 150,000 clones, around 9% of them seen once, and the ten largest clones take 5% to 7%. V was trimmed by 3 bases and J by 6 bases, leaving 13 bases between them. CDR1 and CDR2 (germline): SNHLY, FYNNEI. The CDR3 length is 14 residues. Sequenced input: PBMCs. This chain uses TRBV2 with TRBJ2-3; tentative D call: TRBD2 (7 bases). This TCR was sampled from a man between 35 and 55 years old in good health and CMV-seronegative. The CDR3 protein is CASSDRGGGDTQYF. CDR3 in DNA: TGTGCCAGCAGTGACCGCGGGGGCGGGGATACGCAGTATTTT.